Here is one T cell receptor (beta chain) with its context. Its target antigen remains unknown. Nothing much larger sits one base from this clone, and base qualities are not available. This sample is drawn from a study of T-cell reconstitution after alpha-beta-depleted transplantation in children (dated by TCRdb to about 2016). At the level of the whole study: Using TCR repertoire profiling, the study quantitatively followed how T-cell immune reconstitution unfolded in children after TCRalphabeta/CD19-depleted allogeneic hematopoietic cell transplantation. The paper's findings and limits, for the study overall: About two months after transplant, the apparently early recovery of alphabetaT-cell counts reportedly depended on just several hundred clones that had expanded rapidly and came from non-depleted graft cells. Hyperexpanded clone frequencies declined over subsequent months; after one year, T-cell counts and TCRbeta diversity were mostly attributed to newly produced T cells. The high TCRbeta diversity at day 60 in some patients was ascribed to recipient T cells and intrathymic progenitors that had survived conditioning.

In light of the paper, this sample's treatment or condition label describes: allogeneic hematopoietic cell transplantation with graft depleted of TCRalphabeta T cells and CD19 B cells. Transplant recipients were children who received TCRalphabeta/CD19-depleted allogeneic hematopoietic cell grafts. After removal of 8 bases from V and 8 bases from J, the junction retains 9 bases not matched to a gene. CDR1 and CDR2 (MRHNA, SNTAGT) derive from the germline V gene. The CDR3, from cysteine to phenylalanine, totals 15 residues. The entry retains the CDR3 DNA only, 45 bases that are in frame from base 1. Receptor libraries were prepared by PCR. TCRdb names Illumina HiSeq 2500 as the instrument used. TCR library preparation used molecular barcoding, with unique molecular identifiers applied to normalize quantification of the TCRbeta repertoire. In-frame beta chains were kept once TCRdb had trimmed the public reads at Q25 with fastp and called clones with MiXCR. Records with the same CDR3 protein are collapsed into one entry carrying the most frequent genes and DNA. The sample includes a few hundred thousand distinct CDR3 sequences, with 20% to 30% observed a single time. Of the sample, less than 40% falls within the top ten clones.

This sequence was found in a boy in the first two years of life with Wiskott-Aldrich syndrome, due to receive a stem cell transplant. The sequence joins TRBV6-4 to TRBJ2-1, with 13 middle bases fitting TRBD2. The sequenced sample was PBMCs, obtained before TCRalphabeta/CD19-depleted stem cell transplant. The CDR3 protein: CASRRGLAGYDEQFF. The DNA sequence is TGTGCCAGCCGGAGGGGACTAGCGGGATACGATGAGCAGTTCTTC.